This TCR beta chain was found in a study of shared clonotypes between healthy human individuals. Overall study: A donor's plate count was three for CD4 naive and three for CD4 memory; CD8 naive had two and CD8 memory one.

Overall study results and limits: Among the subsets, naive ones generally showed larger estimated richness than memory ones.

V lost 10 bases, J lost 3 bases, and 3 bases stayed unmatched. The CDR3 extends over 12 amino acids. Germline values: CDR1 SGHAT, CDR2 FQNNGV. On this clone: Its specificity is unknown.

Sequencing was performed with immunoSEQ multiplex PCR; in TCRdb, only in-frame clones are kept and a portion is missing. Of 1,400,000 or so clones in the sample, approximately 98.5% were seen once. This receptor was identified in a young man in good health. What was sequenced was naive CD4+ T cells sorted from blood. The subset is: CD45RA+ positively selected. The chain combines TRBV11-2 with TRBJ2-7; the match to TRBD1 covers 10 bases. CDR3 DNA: TGTGCCACCAGGACAGGGGGCTACGAGCAGTACTTC. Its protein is CATRTGGYEQYF.